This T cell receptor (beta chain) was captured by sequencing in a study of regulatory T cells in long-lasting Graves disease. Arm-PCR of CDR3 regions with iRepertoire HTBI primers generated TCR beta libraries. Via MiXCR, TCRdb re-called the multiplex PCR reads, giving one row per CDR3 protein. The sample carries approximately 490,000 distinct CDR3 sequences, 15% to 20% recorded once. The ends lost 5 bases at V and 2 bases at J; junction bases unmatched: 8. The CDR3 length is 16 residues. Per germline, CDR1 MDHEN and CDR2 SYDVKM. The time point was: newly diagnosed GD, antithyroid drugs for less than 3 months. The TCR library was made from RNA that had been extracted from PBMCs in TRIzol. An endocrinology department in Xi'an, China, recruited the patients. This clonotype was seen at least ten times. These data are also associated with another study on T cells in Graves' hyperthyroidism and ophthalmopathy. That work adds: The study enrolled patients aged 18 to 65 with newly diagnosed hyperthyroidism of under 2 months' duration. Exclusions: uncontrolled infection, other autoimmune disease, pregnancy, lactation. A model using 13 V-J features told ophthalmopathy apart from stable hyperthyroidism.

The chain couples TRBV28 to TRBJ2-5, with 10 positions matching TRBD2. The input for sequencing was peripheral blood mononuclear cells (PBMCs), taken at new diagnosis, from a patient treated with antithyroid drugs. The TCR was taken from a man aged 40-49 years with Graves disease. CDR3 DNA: TGTGCCAGCAGTATAAGGGGGACTAGCGAGCAAGAGACCCAGTACTTC. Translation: CASSIRGTSEQETQYF.